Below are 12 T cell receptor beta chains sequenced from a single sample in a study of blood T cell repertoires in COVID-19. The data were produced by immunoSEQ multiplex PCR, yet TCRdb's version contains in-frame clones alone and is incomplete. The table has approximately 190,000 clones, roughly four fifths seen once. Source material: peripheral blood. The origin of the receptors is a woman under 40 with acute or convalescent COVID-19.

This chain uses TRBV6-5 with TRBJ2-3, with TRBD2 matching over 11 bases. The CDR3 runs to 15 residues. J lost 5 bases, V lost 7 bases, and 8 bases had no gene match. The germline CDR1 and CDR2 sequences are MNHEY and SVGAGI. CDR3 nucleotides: TGTGCCAGCAACGAGCTAGCGGGGGGTCAAGATACGCAGTATTTT. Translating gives CASNELAGGQDTQYF.

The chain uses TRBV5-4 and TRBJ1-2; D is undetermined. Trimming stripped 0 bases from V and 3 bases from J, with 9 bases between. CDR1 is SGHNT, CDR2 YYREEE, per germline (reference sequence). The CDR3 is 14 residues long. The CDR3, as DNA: TGTGCCAGCAGCTTGGCCGGGGTCGACTATGGCTACACCTTC. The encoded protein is CASSLAGVDYGYTF. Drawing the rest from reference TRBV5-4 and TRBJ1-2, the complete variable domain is ETGVTQSPTHLIKTRGQQVTLRCSSQSGHNTVSWYQQALGQGPQFIFQYYREEENGRGNFPPRFSGLQFPNYSSELNVNALELDDSALYLCASSLAGVDYGYTFGSGTRLTVV.

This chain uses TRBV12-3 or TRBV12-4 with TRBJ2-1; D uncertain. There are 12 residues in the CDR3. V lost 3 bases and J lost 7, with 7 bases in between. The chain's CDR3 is CASSLNGNEQFF. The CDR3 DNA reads TGTGCCAGCAGTTTGAACGGGAATGAGCAGTTCTTC.

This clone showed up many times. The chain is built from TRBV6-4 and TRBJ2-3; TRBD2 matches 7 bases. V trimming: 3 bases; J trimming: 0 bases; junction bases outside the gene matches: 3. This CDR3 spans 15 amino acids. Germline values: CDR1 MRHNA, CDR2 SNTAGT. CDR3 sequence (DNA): TGTGCCAGCAGTGAGGGTAGCGGGAGCACAGATACGCAGTATTTT. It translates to CASSEGSGSTDTQYF.

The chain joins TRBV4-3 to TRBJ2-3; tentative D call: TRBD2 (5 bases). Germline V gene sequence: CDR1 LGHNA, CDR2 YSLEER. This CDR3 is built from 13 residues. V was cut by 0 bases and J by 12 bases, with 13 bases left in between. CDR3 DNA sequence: TGCGCCAGCAGCCAAGAAGATCCTAGCTCTCAGTATTTT. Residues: CASSQEDPSSQYF.

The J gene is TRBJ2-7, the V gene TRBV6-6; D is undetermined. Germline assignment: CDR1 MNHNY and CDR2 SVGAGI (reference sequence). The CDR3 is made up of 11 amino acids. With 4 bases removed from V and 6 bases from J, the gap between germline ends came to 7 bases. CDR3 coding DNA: TGTGCCAGCAGTTCGGTTAGCGAGCAGTACTTC. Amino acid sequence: CASSSVSEQYF.

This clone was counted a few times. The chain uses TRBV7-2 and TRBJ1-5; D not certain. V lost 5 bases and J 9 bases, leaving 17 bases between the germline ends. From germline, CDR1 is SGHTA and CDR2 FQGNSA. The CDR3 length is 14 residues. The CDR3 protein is CASSGVAARGPQHF. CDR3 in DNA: TGTGCCAGCAGCGGTGTGGCGGCGCGTGGGCCCCAGCATTTT.

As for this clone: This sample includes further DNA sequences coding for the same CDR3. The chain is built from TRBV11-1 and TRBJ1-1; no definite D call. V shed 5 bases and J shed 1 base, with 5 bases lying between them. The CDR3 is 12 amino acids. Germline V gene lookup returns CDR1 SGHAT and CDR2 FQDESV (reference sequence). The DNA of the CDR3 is TGTGCCAGCAGCCTTTCGAACACTGAAGCTTTCTTT. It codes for CASSLSNTEAFF. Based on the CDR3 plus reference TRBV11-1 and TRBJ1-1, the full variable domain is EAEVAQSPRYKITEKSQAVAFWCDPISGHATLYWYRQILGQGPELLVQFQDESVVDDSQLPKDRFSAERLKGVDSTLKIQPAELGDSAMYLCASSLSNTEAFFGQGTRLTVV.

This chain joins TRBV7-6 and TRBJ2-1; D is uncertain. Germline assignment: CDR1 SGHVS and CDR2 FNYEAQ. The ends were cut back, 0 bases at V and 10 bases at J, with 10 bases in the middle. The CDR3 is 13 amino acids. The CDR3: CASSLAPRKEQFF. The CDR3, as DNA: TGTGCCAGCAGCTTAGCCCCGAGAAAGGAGCAGTTCTTC. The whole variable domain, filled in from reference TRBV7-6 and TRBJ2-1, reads GAGVSQSPRYKVTKRGQDVALRCDPISGHVSLYWYRQALGQGPEFLTYFNYEAQQDKSGLPNDRFSAERPEGSISTLTIQRTEQRDSAMYRCASSLAPRKEQFFGPGTRLTVL.

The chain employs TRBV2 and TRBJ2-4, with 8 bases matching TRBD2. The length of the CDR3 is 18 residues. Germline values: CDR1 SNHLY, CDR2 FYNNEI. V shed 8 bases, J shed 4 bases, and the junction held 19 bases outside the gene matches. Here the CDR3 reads CASQLGRAGREGKNIQYF. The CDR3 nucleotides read TGTGCCAGCCAATTGGGCAGAGCCGGGAGGGAGGGGAAAAACATTCAGTACTTC.

The CDR3 sequence is CASSPEPGLVGETQYF. The CDR3 DNA reads TGCGCCAGCAGCCCGGAACCGGGACTAGTAGGGGAGACCCAGTACTTC. The chain has TRBV5-1 and TRBJ2-5; 8 bases align to TRBD2. From germline, CDR1 is SGHRS and CDR2 YFSETQ. CDR3 length: 16 residues. Trimming removed 4 bases from V and 5 bases from J; junction bases left unmatched: 13.

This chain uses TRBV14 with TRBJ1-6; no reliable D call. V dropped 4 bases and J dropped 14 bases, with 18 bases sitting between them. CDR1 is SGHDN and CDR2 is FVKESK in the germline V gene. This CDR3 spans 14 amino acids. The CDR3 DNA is TGTGCCAGCAGCCGTGCGGGGAATTCACCGACCCTCCACTTT. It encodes CASSRAGNSPTLHF.